This T cell receptor (beta chain) stems from a study of shared clonotypes between healthy human individuals. TCRdb's table, derived via immunoSEQ multiplex PCR, lists solely in-frame clones and lacks some. This table has 1,400,000 or so clones, around 98.5% appearing once. Germline loops: CDR1 SGHRS, CDR2 YFSETQ. Trimming cost V 6 bases and J 7 bases; bases outside gene matches: 6. The CDR3 is 13 amino acids. Points on this clone: The antigen is not known.

Study observations and caveats: It was the non-shared clonotypes that had lower generation probabilities than clonotypes shared by all four donors.

The receptor comes from a man aged 25-40 years in good health. Source material: naive CD4+ T cells sorted from blood. Described subset: CD45RA+ positively selected. The rearrangement links TRBV5-1 to TRBJ2-7; 11 bases line up with TRBD1. The CDR3 sequence: CASTGQGAGEQYF. DNA for the CDR3: TGCGCCAGCACCGGACAGGGGGCGGGAGAGCAGTACTTC.